One and the same sample provided the 8 T cell receptor beta chains below, sequenced in a study of blood T cells in healthy people across ages. Together with a sample-barcoded 5' primer, a J-beta primer mix was included in a second PCR lasting about 7 to 11 cycles. A single record per CDR3 protein comes from TCRdb applying MiXCR to the 5' RACE reads. The table lists about 1.8 million distinct CDR3 sequences, about 50% of them singletons. Specimen: blood. These receptors were taken from a woman between 35 and 50 years old in good health.

The V gene is TRBV7-2, the J gene TRBJ2-2, with 10 positions matching TRBD2. There are 19 residues in the CDR3. Germline V gives CDR1 SGHTA, CDR2 FQGNSA. The J segment lost 1 base and the V segment lost 2 bases, leaving 10 bases of the junction unmatched. The CDR3 nucleotides read TGTGCCAGCAGCTTAAGCCAGCGGGGGGGCCTGTTGAACACCGGGGAGCTGTTTTTT. It encodes CASSLSQRGGLLNTGELFF.

This clonotype was detected a few times. J is TRBJ2-3 and V is TRBV6-6, with unresolved D. Per the germline V gene, CDR1 is MNHNY and CDR2 is SVGAGI (reference sequence). The CDR3 extends over 13 amino acids. Trimming took 6 bases from V and 6 from J, leaving 13 bases between them. Here the CDR3 reads CASRTRPEDTQYF. CDR3 sequence (DNA): TGTGCCAGCAGGACGAGACCCGAGGATACGCAGTATTTT.

The CDR3 nucleotides are TGTGCCACCGAGACGAGGGAGACCCAGTACTTC. Its protein is CATETRETQYF. The V gene is TRBV6-5, the J gene TRBJ2-7, with D hard to call. The J call may be in error: the DNA end matches TRBJ2-5 better. This CDR3 has 11 residues. The germline CDR1 and CDR2 sequences are MNHEY and SVGAGI.

There are a few counts of this clonotype. This sequence joins TRBV5-1 and TRBJ2-7; D possibly corresponds to TRBD1 (5 bases). The CDR3 contains 14 residues. Deletions cut 5 bases from V and 4 bases from J, with 16 bases between. Germline CDR1 is SGHRS and CDR2 is YFSETQ. Here the CDR3 DNA reads TGCGCCAGCAGGCTGAACTTACAGGAGTACGAGCAGTACTTC. Amino acids: CASRLNLQEYEQYF.

CDR3 sequence (DNA): TGCAGTGCTGGTCGACAGGGGGAAGAGACCCAGTACTTC. This translates into CSAGRQGEETQYF. The chain has TRBV20-1 and TRBJ2-5; TRBD1 aligns across 9 bases. The CDR3 is 13 residues long. V shed 5 bases and J 3 bases; nucleotides not matched to a gene: 4. Per germline, CDR1 DFQATT and CDR2 SNEGSKA (reference sequence).

The rearrangement uses TRBV29-1 and TRBJ2-3, with D possibly TRBD2 on 5 matching bases. The germline V gene encodes CDR1 SQVTM and CDR2 ANQGSEA. V was trimmed by 7 bases and J by 4 bases, leaving 18 bases between them. The CDR3 runs to 14 residues. In nucleotides, the CDR3 is TGCAGCGCTGGAGGCCAAGGACGGCCAGATACGCAGTATTTT. Its translation: CSAGGQGRPDTQYF.

CDR3 sequence: CASSETGDGSAGANVLTF. In DNA, the CDR3 is TGTGCCAGCAGCGAGACAGGGGATGGTTCTGCTGGGGCCAACGTCCTGACTTTC. The chain is built from TRBV9 and TRBJ2-6; 8 nucleotides align to TRBD1. The CDR3 extends over 18 amino acids. The V gene's germline CDR1 is SGDLS and CDR2 YYNGEE. V lost 3 bases and J lost 2; bases outside the gene matches: 10.

The CDR3 region is CASSLFGADNYGYTF. CDR3 in DNA: TGTGCCAGCAGTTTATTCGGGGCGGATAACTATGGCTACACCTTC. V is TRBV27 and J is TRBJ1-2, with D possibly matching TRBD1 (5 bases). This CDR3 contains 15 residues. Trimming pared 1 base from V and 1 base from J, leaving 10 bases between. From germline, CDR1 is MNHEY and CDR2 SMNVEV (reference sequence).